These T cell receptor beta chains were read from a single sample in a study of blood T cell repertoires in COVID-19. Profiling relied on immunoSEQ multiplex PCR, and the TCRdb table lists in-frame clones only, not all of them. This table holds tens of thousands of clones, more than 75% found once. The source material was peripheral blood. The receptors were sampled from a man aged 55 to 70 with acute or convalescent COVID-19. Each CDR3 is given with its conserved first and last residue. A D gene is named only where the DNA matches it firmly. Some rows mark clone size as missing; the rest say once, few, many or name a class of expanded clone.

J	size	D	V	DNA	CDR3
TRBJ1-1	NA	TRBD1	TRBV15	TGTGCCACCAGCAGGGAAAGGGGGCTTAGGGAGGCTTTCTTT	CATSRERGLREAFF
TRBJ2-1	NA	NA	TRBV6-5	TGTGCCAGCAGTTACGTTAGGGGTAGCACCTACAATGAGCAGTTCTTC	CASSYVRGSTYNEQFF
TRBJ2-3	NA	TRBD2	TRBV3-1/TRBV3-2	TGTGCCAGCAGCCCCCGGACTAGCGGGGGGGATGGCGCAGATACGCAGTATTTT	CASSPRTSGGDGADTQYF
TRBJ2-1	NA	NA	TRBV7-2	TGTGCCAGCAGCGTCCTTGGGGGGGCCTCCTACAATGAGCAGTTCTTC	CASSVLGGASYNEQFF
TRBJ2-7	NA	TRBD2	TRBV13	TGTGCCAGCAGCAGACAACCCGGACTAGCGGGGGTTCCAAGCTCCTACGAGCAGTACTTC	CASSRQPGLAGVPSSYEQYF
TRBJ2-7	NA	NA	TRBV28	TGTGCCAGCAGTTCCCCTCTAGGGGCGCACTACGAGCAGTACTTC	CASSSPLGAHYEQYF
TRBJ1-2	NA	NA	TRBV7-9	TGTGCCAGCAGCATGACAGATAACTATGGCTACACCTTC	CASSMTDNYGYTF
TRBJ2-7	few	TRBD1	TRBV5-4	TGTGCCAGCAGCACAGGGGCCCAACAGCAGTACTTC	CASSTGAQQQYF
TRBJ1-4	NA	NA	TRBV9	TGTGCCAGCAGCGCGGACGGACAATTTAATGAAAAACTGTTTTTT	CASSADGQFNEKLFF
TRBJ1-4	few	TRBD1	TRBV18	TGTGCCAGCTCACCAACAGGACAGGGTTTTGGAAAACTGTTTTTT	CASSPTGQGFGKLFF
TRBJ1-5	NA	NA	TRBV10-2	TGCGCCAGCAGTCCGCTCAGGGTGGATCAGCCCCAGCATTTT	CASSPLRVDQPQHF
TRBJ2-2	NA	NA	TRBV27	TGTGCCAGCAGTTACGGTACGGGATCCGGGGAGCTGTTTTTT	CASSYGTGSGELFF
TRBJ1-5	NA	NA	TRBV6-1	TGTGCCAGCAGTGAGAGCGGTAGACAGCCCCAGCATTTT	CASSESGRQPQHF
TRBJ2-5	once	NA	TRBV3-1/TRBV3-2	TGTGCCAGCAGCCAAGACACCGGGGGAGAGACCCAGTACTTC	CASSQDTGGETQYF
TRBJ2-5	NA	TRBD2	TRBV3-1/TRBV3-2	TGTGCCAGCAGCGCCCGGCCGGGGGAAGCGGGGTGGGAGACCCAGTACTTC	CASSARPGEAGWETQYF
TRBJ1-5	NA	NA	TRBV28	TGTGCCAGCAGTGACCTGTCAGGAAGCAATCAGCCCCAGCATTTT	CASSDLSGSNQPQHF
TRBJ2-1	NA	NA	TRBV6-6	TGTGCCAGCAATCTACAGGTATTCAATGAGCAGTTCTTC	CASNLQVFNEQFF
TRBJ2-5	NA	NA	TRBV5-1	TGCGCCAGCTCTAACCAGGGAGGCCAAGAGACCCAGTACTTC	CASSNQGGQETQYF
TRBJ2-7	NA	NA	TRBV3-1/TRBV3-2	TGTGCCAGCAGCCAACTGGCGGGGGAGCAGTACTTC	CASSQLAGEQYF
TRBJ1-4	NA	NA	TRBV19	TGTGCCAGTAGTATCAAGAACTTTGAAAAACTGTTTTTT	CASSIKNFEKLFF
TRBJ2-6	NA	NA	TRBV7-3	TGTGCCAGCAGCCGCTCGGACAGCTCTGGGGCCAACGTCCTGACTTTC	CASSRSDSSGANVLTF
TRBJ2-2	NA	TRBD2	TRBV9	TGTGCCAGCAGCCTAGCTAGCGGGGTTAACACCGGGGAGCTGTTTTTT	CASSLASGVNTGELFF
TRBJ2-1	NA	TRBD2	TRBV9	TGTGCCAGCAGCGCTACTAGCGGGGTCTCCTACAATGAGCAGTTCTTC	CASSATSGVSYNEQFF
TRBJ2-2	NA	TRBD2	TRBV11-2	TGTGCCAGCAGATCCCTAAATAGCGGGCGCACCGGGGAGCTGTTTTTT	CASRSLNSGRTGELFF